This T cell receptor (beta chain) was recovered during a study of T-cell memory formation after mild COVID-19. As for the study in general: Clusters of TCRs were largely donor specific. Study conclusions and caveats: Among CD4+ contracting clones, most were CM and EM, and CD8+ ones EMRA.

TCRdb re-derived calls from the 5' RACE reads in MiXCR, one entry per CDR3 protein. Of about 560,000 distinct CDR3 sequences in the sample, roughly 17% were seen once. A remark on this clonotype: What it binds is not known.

Trimming removed 4 bases at V and 9 bases at J, with 10 bases between. The length of the CDR3 is 12 residues. The V gene's germline CDR1 is LGHDT and CDR2 YNNKEL (reference sequence). The sequence came from an adult woman who had mild COVID-19 (a few samples of this study predate the infection). Cell type and time point are not known. The rearrangement joins TRBV3-1 to TRBJ1-5; D not resolved. The material sequenced was PBMCs or a T cell subset sorted from them (not recorded which). The CDR3 reads CASSPRTGPQHF. The CDR3 DNA is TGTGCCAGCAGCCCCCGGACGGGGCCCCAGCATTTT.